Listed below are T cell receptor beta chains from one sample, sequenced in a study of T cells after yellow fever vaccination. TCRdb passed the 5' RACE reads through MiXCR, listing each CDR3 protein once. The sample gives a few hundred thousand distinct CDR3 sequences, 3.6% of which show up once; about a quarter is in the top ten. Source: PBMCs, taken on the day of the yellow fever booster vaccination. The receptors stem from a man aged 18 to 29 who received the YFV17D yellow fever vaccine. The CDR3 runs from the conserved cysteine through the conserved F or W. The order of the fields is V gene, D gene, clone size, J gene, CDR3 protein, CDR3 DNA. The D gene is left open where the match is weak. Clone size is given for some rows only: seen once, a few or many times, or a class if the clone is expanded.

TRBV4-3	-	-	TRBJ2-5	CASSQELNRARETQYF	TGCGCCAGCAGCCAAGAGTTAAACAGGGCCAGGGAGACCCAGTACTTC
TRBV20-1	-	many	TRBJ1-1	CSAPRLGRWDTEAFF	TGCAGTGCTCCTAGATTGGGGCGCTGGGATACTGAAGCTTTCTTT
TRBV6-6	-	few	TRBJ1-5	CASSYGPHALGTRDSNQPQHF	TGTGCCAGCAGTTACGGCCCTCATGCTTTGGGTACGCGAGATAGCAATCAGCCCCAGCATTTT
TRBV7-9	TRBD2	-	TRBJ2-5	CASSSLLAGGGETQYF	TGTGCCAGCAGCTCCCTACTAGCGGGGGGAGGAGAGACCCAGTACTTC
TRBV4-2	-	-	TRBJ1-5	CASSQAQRVNQPQHF	TGTGCCAGCAGCCAAGCACAACGGGTCAATCAGCCCCAGCATTTT
TRBV27	-	many	TRBJ1-5	CASRRTSGTPAQHF	TGTGCCAGCAGACGTACTTCCGGGACACCGGCCCAGCATTTT
TRBV6-1	-	few	TRBJ2-2	CANSRTVNDGELFF	TGTGCCAACAGTCGGACAGTTAACGACGGGGAGCTGTTTTTT
TRBV7-3	TRBD2	few	TRBJ2-1	CASSPRGLAGASSYNEQFF	TGTGCCAGCAGCCCGCGCGGACTAGCGGGGGCCAGCTCCTACAATGAGCAGTTCTTC
TRBV20-1	TRBD2	many	TRBJ2-2	CSASSSGGADTGELFF	TGCAGTGCTAGTTCTAGCGGGGGGGCGGACACCGGGGAGCTGTTTTTT
TRBV5-6	TRBD2	few	TRBJ2-1	CASRGYWGGNEQFF	TGTGCCAGCAGGGGATATTGGGGGGGGAATGAGCAGTTCTTC
TRBV4-1	-	few	TRBJ1-5	CASSGTAGGKQPQHF	TGCGCCAGCAGCGGGACGGCGGGGGGAAAACAGCCCCAGCATTTT
TRBV6-2/TRBV6-3	-	many	TRBJ2-1	CASTQRRNEQFF	TGTGCCAGCACCCAACGGAGGAATGAGCAGTTCTTC
TRBV7-9	-	-	TRBJ2-5	CASSLPGARETQYF	TGTGCCAGCAGCTTACCGGGGGCGAGGGAGACCCAGTACTTC
TRBV11-2	-	many	TRBJ1-2	CASSLANYGYTF	TGTGCCAGCAGCTTAGCTAACTATGGCTACACCTTC
TRBV7-9	-	many	TRBJ2-3	CATEGDTQYF	TGTGCCACAGAGGGGGATACGCAGTATTTT
TRBV20-1	-	many	TRBJ1-6	CSAPGRNNSPLHF	TGCAGTGCCCCGGGACGGAATAATTCACCCCTCCACTTT
TRBV12-3/TRBV12-4	-	few	TRBJ1-4	CASTARPAEKLFF	TGTGCCAGCACCGCCCGGCCGGCTGAAAAACTGTTTTTT
TRBV29-1	TRBD1	few	TRBJ1-1	CSVEGTGGRPEAFF	TGCAGCGTTGAAGGGACAGGGGGAAGGCCTGAAGCTTTCTTT
TRBV5-1	TRBD1	few	TRBJ2-1	CASSTGTGEWNEQFF	TGCGCCAGCAGCACCGGGACAGGGGAGTGGAATGAGCAGTTCTTC
TRBV10-3	-	few	TRBJ2-6	CAISAVEAGANVLTF	TGTGCCATCAGTGCTGTCGAAGCTGGGGCCAACGTCCTGACTTTC
TRBV5-6	-	-	TRBJ1-4	CASSLLQLSTNEKLFF	TGTGCCAGCAGCTTGTTGCAGCTATCAACTAATGAAAAACTGTTTTTT
TRBV28	-	few	TRBJ2-1	CASSEVTGGNEQFF	TGTGCCAGCAGCGAAGTGACAGGCGGCAATGAGCAGTTCTTC
TRBV7-2	-	few	TRBJ1-1	CASSLRTELNTEAFF	TGTGCCAGCAGCTTAAGGACGGAGCTGAACACTGAAGCTTTCTTT
TRBV7-8	TRBD2	many	TRBJ2-3	CASSLPTSGGPSTDTQYF	TGTGCCAGCAGCTTACCGACTAGCGGGGGCCCTAGCACAGATACGCAGTATTTT
TRBV6-6	-	many	TRBJ1-6	CASSSTIGALGSPLHF	TGTGCCAGCAGCTCCACTATAGGGGCCCTGGGCTCACCCCTCCACTTT
TRBV27	-	many	TRBJ1-1	CASSPPGRAEAFF	TGTGCCAGCAGTCCCCCCGGGAGGGCTGAAGCTTTCTTT
TRBV28	TRBD1	many	TRBJ2-3	CASTLGGQGPPITQYF	TGTGCCAGCACCTTAGGGGGACAGGGGCCCCCTATTACGCAGTATTTT
TRBV12-3/TRBV12-4	-	many	TRBJ1-2	CASRLDRLRYTF	TGTGCCAGCAGACTTGACAGGCTGCGCTACACCTTC
TRBV5-1	-	few	TRBJ2-6	CASSHTGSPSGANVLTF	TGCGCCAGCAGCCACACAGGCTCGCCCTCTGGGGCCAACGTCCTGACTTTC
TRBV6-2/TRBV6-3	-	many	TRBJ2-7	CASSLTAYEQYF	TGTGCCAGCAGCTTAACAGCCTACGAGCAGTACTTC
TRBV5-1	TRBD1	few	TRBJ2-2	CASSQMRGPGELFF	TGCGCCAGCAGCCAGATGAGGGGGCCCGGGGAGCTGTTTTTT
TRBV11-2	TRBD1	many	TRBJ1-4	CASSSRGQGIGEKLFF	TGTGCCAGCAGCTCGAGGGGACAGGGCATAGGTGAAAAACTGTTTTTT
TRBV12-3/TRBV12-4	-	many	TRBJ2-3	CASSLGLAADTQYF	TGTGCCAGCAGCTTAGGGCTAGCAGCAGATACGCAGTATTTT
TRBV7-2	-	many	TRBJ2-1	CVAGRGGPVNEQFF	TGTGTCGCTGGAAGGGGGGGGCCAGTCAATGAGCAGTTCTTC
TRBV11-3	-	many	TRBJ1-1	CASSRDIRRAFF	TGTGCCAGCAGTCGGGACATTAGGCGGGCTTTCTTT
TRBV7-6	-	-	TRBJ2-1	CASSLGILDEQFF	TGTGCCAGCAGCTTAGGAATCTTGGATGAGCAGTTCTTC
TRBV6-2/TRBV6-3	-	-	TRBJ2-2	CASSYSLFGNGGELFF	TGTGCCAGCAGTTACTCCCTTTTCGGAAACGGCGGGGAGCTGTTTTTT
TRBV11-1	TRBD1	-	TRBJ2-5	CASSGQDQETLYF	TGTGCCAGCAGCGGACAGGACCAAGAGACCCTGTACTTC